This T cell receptor (beta chain) was obtained from a study of tissue T cells after allogeneic stem cell transplantation. Measured with immunoSEQ multiplex PCR; TCRdb has only the in-frame clones, and not every one. The sample includes nearly 4,000 clones, around half seen only once; the top ten take around 28%. Germline-derived CDR1 and CDR2 are KGHPV and FQNQEV (reference sequence). The CDR3 contains 13 residues. The V and J ends lost 5 bases and 4 bases respectively, with 10 bases between them. As to time point: mouse harvest day 14 after allogeneic transplant. Mouse grafts combined 10^7 T-cell-depleted bone marrow cells with 10^6 splenic CD5+ T cells. Study-wide points: Tissue-detected TCR repertoire was only partly captured by blood and spleen T cells.

This clone occurred once. Antigen: not known. The gene names given are mouse names. The read terminates 1 residue ahead of where the CDR3 ends, so the germline J gene completes it. The source of this sequence is a female BALB/c mouse given C57BL/6 T cells with graft-versus-host disease after an allogeneic hematopoietic cell transplant. This chain joins TRBV26 and TRBJ2-4; D unclear. The sample consisted of gut tissue. CDR3 sequence reads: CASSNSGENTLYF. The part of the CDR3 DNA that was read is TGTGCCAGCAGTAACTCCGGGGAAAACACCTTGTAC.